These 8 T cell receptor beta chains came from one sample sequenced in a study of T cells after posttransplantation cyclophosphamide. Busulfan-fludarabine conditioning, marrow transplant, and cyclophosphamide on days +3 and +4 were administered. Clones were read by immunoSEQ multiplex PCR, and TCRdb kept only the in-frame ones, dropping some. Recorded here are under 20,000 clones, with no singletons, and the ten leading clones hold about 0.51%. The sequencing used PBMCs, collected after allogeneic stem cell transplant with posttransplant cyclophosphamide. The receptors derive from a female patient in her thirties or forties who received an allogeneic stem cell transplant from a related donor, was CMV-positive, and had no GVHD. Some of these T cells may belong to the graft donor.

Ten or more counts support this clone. CDR3 sequence reads: CASSLGQGASVRKLFF. In DNA form, the CDR3 reads TGTGCCAGCAGCTTGGGACAGGGGGCCTCTGTGAGAAAACTGTTTTTT. This rearrangement joins TRBV7-8 to TRBJ1-4; 12 nucleotides agree with TRBD1. Germline CDR1 is SGHVS and CDR2 is FQNEAQ. The CDR3 totals 16 residues. V shed 3 bases, J shed 10 bases, and the junction held 9 bases outside the gene matches.

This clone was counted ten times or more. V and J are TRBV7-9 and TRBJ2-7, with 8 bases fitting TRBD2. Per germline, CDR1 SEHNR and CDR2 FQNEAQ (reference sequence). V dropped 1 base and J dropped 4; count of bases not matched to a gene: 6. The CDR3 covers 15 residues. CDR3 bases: TGTGCCAGCAGCTTAGTCAGCGGGAGTAAATACGAGCAGTACTTC. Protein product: CASSLVSGSKYEQYF.

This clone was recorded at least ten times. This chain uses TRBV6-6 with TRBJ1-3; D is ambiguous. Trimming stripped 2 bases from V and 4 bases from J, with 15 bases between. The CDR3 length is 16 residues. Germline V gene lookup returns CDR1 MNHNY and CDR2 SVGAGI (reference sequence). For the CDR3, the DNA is TGTGCCAGCAGTTACGAGACACACTCCGTCGGAAACACCATATATTTT. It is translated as CASSYETHSVGNTIYF.

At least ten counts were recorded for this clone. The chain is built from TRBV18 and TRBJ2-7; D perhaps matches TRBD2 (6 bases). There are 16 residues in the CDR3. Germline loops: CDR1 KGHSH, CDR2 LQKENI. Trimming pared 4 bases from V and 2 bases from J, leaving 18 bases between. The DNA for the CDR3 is TGTGCCAGCTCACGGTCCGGGACTGCACGGCCCTACGAGCAGTACTTC. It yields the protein CASSRSGTARPYEQYF.

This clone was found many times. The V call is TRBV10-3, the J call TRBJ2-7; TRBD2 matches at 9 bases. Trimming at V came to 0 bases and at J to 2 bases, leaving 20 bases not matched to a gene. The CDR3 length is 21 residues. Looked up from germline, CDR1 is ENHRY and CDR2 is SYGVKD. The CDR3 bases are TGTGCCATCAGTGAGTCAAAGGGTGGTTTAGGCGGGAGGGCCGGGACCTACGAGCAGTACTTC. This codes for CAISESKGGLGGRAGTYEQYF.

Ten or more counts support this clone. As DNA, the CDR3 is TGTGCCTGGAGGACAGGGACAGTTGAAAAACTGTTTTTT. Its translation: CAWRTGTVEKLFF. The chain employs TRBV30 and TRBJ1-4, with 7 bases fitting TRBD1. V was pared by 3 bases and J by 7 bases, with 5 bases of the junction left unmatched. CDR3 length: 13 residues. Per germline, CDR1 GTSNPN and CDR2 SVGIG (reference sequence).

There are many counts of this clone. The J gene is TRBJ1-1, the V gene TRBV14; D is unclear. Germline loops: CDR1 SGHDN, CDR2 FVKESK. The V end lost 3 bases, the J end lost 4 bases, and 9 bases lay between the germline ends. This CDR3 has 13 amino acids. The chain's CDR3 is CASSQTSGTEAFF. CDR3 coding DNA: TGTGCCAGCAGCCAGACTTCGGGCACTGAAGCTTTCTTT.

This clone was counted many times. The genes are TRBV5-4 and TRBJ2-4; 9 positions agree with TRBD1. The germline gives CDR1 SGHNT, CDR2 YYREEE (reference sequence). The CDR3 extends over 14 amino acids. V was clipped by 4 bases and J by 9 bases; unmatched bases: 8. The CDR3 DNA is TGTGCCAGCAGCCCGGGACAGGGAGGTCTCATTCAGTACTTC. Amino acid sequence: CASSPGQGGLIQYF.